A single sample gave rise to the 28 T cell receptor beta chains below, sequenced in a study of blood T cell repertoires in COVID-19. Repertoires were generated with immunoSEQ multiplex PCR, while TCRdb's copy carries only in-frame clones and drops some. The sample yields under 250,000 clones, 75% to 85% seen once. The source material was PBMCs or T cells enriched from blood (not recorded which). Receptors were obtained from a man aged 25-40 years with acute COVID-19.

This chain joins TRBV7-3 and TRBJ1-1; TRBD1 aligns across 7 bases. CDR3 length equals 16 residues. CDR1 and CDR2 from the germline V gene are SGHTA and FQGTGA. The trim removed 0 bases at V and 0 bases at J, leaving 4 bases unmatched. CDR3 loop: CASSLTVTGVNTEAFF. CDR3 nucleotide sequence: TGTGCCAGCAGCTTAACAGTCACAGGGGTGAACACTGAAGCTTTCTTT.

The chain has TRBV5-6 and TRBJ1-5; D is perhaps TRBD1 (5 bases). Germline loops: CDR1 SGHDT, CDR2 YYEEEE. Trimming took off 1 base at V and 1 base at J, with 9 bases between the two ends. This CDR3 contains 15 residues. The CDR3 DNA sequence: TGTGCCAGCAGCTTGACGGGGGAGAGCAATCAGCCCCAGCATTTT. This translates into CASSLTGESNQPQHF.

This rearrangement joins TRBV3-1 (or the pseudogene TRBV3-2) to TRBJ2-7; no definite D call. The CDR3 spans 14 residues. Deletions cut 3 bases from V and 2 bases from J, with 11 bases between. Germline V lookup: CDR1 LGHDT, CDR2 YNNKEL (reference sequence). The CDR3 region has the DNA TGTGCCAGCAGCCACCTGGAGAGTCCCTACGAGCAGTACTTC. This encodes CASSHLESPYEQYF.

This clone has more than one count but fewer than ten. The chain links TRBV19 to TRBJ2-3, with D possibly TRBD1 on 6 matching bases. Trimming stripped 7 bases from V and 3 bases from J, with 11 bases between. Germline CDR1 is LNHDA and CDR2 is SQIVND (reference sequence). The CDR3 spans 13 residues. Here the CDR3 DNA reads TGTGCCAGTAAGCCTACAGGGACAGATACGCAGTATTTT. As protein: CASKPTGTDTQYF.

The J gene is TRBJ1-4, the V gene TRBV5-1; D is perhaps TRBD1 (6 bases). Germline V gene lookup returns CDR1 SGHRS and CDR2 YFSETQ. The CDR3 length is 15 residues. Trimming took off 4 bases at V and 6 bases at J, with 16 bases between the two ends. The DNA of the CDR3 is TGCGCCAGCAGCCGAACAGGGTTCGTAGATGAAAAACTGTTTTTT. Encoded protein: CASSRTGFVDEKLFF.

The rearrangement links TRBV30 to TRBJ1-4, with 7 bases matching TRBD1. The CDR3 sequence is 12 residues long. Losses at the gene ends were 3 bases for V and 10 bases for J; bases not matched to a gene: 5. From germline, CDR1 is GTSNPN and CDR2 SVGIG (reference sequence). The CDR3 sequence is CAWRDRDVKLFF. As DNA, the CDR3 is TGTGCCTGGAGAGACAGGGACGTAAAACTGTTTTTT.

A word on this clone: Other DNA sequences in the same sample also yield this CDR3. The genes are TRBV9 and TRBJ2-1; 8 bases are shared with TRBD2. After removal of 5 bases from V and 4 bases from J, the junction contained 8 bases not matched to a gene. Germline CDR1 and CDR2: SGDLS and YYNGEE. The CDR3 contains 15 residues. Here the CDR3 DNA reads TGTGCCAGCAGTGGGGGCAGCGGGGGTTACAATGAGCAGTTCTTC. Amino acid sequence: CASSGGSGGYNEQFF.

V and J are TRBV28 and TRBJ1-2; TRBD1 might be the D (5 bases). V was pared by 10 bases and J by 2 bases, with 14 bases between. The CDR3 length is 13 residues. The germline V gene has CDR1 MDHEN and CDR2 SYDVKM. The DNA of the CDR3 is TGTGCCACCTATACAACAGGAAACTATGGCTACACCTTC. Amino acid sequence: CATYTTGNYGYTF.

This chain uses TRBV2 with TRBJ2-2, with 7 bases identical to TRBD1. The CDR3 covers 15 residues. CDR1 is SNHLY, CDR2 FYNNEI, per germline. Trimming at V came to 6 bases and at J to 0 bases, leaving 4 bases not matched to a gene. DNA for the CDR3: TGTGCCAGCAGACCGGGACAGACGAACACCGGGGAGCTGTTTTTT. Protein sequence: CASRPGQTNTGELFF.

This rearrangement joins TRBV28 to TRBJ2-7; TRBD1 matches 8 bases. With 7 bases clipped from V and 1 base from J, the junction kept 9 bases outside the gene matches. The CDR3 extends over 15 amino acids. The V gene's germline CDR1 is MDHEN and CDR2 SYDVKM. The CDR3 coding sequence is TGTGCCAGCATCGCAACAGGGGGTTCGTCCTACGAGCAGTACTTC. As protein: CASIATGGSSYEQYF.

The chain has TRBV18 and TRBJ1-3; D unclear. V lost 3 bases, J lost 2 bases, and 11 bases lay in between. Germline CDR1 is KGHSH and CDR2 is LQKENI. This CDR3 has 15 amino acids. The CDR3 is CASSPPGTAGNTIYF. The CDR3 region has the DNA TGTGCCAGCTCACCCCCCGGAACAGCTGGAAACACCATATATTTT.

V and J are TRBV11-2 and TRBJ2-2, with D tentatively TRBD1 (5 bases). V was trimmed by 5 bases and J by 0 bases, leaving 13 bases between them. This CDR3 has 16 amino acids. The germline CDR1 and CDR2 sequences are SGHAT and FQNNGV. This CDR3 is CASSRQAGPNTGELFF. CDR3 nucleotide sequence: TGTGCCAGCAGCCGTCAGGCAGGGCCGAACACCGGGGAGCTGTTTTTT.

In regard to this clone: Other DNA variants within this sample encode the same CDR3. The genes are TRBV7-9 and TRBJ2-3; D is possibly TRBD1 (7 bases). V gave up 5 bases and J gave up 4 bases, with 10 bases separating them. Germline CDR1 reads SEHNR; CDR2 reads FQNEAQ (reference sequence). The CDR3 extends over 13 amino acids. CDR3 in DNA: TGTGCCAGCAGCCCAGGGGGGCCAGATACGCAGTATTTT. Protein sequence: CASSPGGPDTQYF.

The rearrangement joins TRBV10-3 to TRBJ2-7; D is possibly TRBD1 (5 bases). Germline V gene data show CDR1 as ENHRY and CDR2 as SYGVKD. CDR3 length equals 15 residues. The V gene lost 4 bases and the J gene lost 3 bases, with 16 bases spanning the gap. CDR3 loop: CAISADTRGVYEQYF. CDR3 sequence (DNA): TGTGCCATCAGTGCGGACACCCGAGGCGTCTACGAGCAGTACTTC.

This chain uses TRBV5-1 with TRBJ2-7; 9 bases line up with TRBD1. This CDR3 contains 14 residues. V shed 5 bases, J shed 3 bases, and the junction held 6 bases outside the gene matches. Germline V gene lookup returns CDR1 SGHRS and CDR2 YFSETQ. CDR3 amino acids: CASRSGQGHYEQYF. The CDR3 DNA follows: TGCGCCAGCAGGAGTGGACAGGGGCACTACGAGCAGTACTTC.

This CDR3 is CASSSGQINEKLFF. The CDR3 DNA reads as TGCGCCAGCAGCTCAGGACAGATTAATGAAAAACTGTTTTTT. The chain recombines TRBV5-1 with TRBJ1-4, with D tentatively TRBD1 (6 bases). The V gene's germline CDR1 is SGHRS and CDR2 YFSETQ. The CDR3 extends over 14 amino acids. V lost 3 bases and J 4 bases, leaving 10 bases between the germline ends.

This clone was detected once. The chain links TRBV10-3 to TRBJ2-7; 10 bases are a match to TRBD2. J lost 1 base, V lost 6 bases, and 0 bases had no gene match. The CDR3 runs to 13 residues. Per the germline V gene, CDR1 is ENHRY and CDR2 is SYGVKD. The CDR3 coding sequence is TGTGCCATCAGACTAGCGGGGTCCTACGAGCAGTACTTC. Amino acids: CAIRLAGSYEQYF.

The genes are TRBV11-2 and TRBJ1-6, with a weak D call TRBD1 (6 bases). Germline assignment: CDR1 SGHAT and CDR2 FQNNGV. Trimming shortened V by 3 bases and J by 8 bases, and 11 bases separated the two germline ends. The CDR3 covers 14 residues. CDR3 coding DNA: TGTGCCAGCAGCTTGGACCCAGGGGATTCACCCCTCCACTTT. Translated: CASSLDPGDSPLHF.

V gene TRBV20-1 combines with J gene TRBJ2-3; TRBD2 matches at 11 bases. The junction had 15 bases not matched to a gene; V was cut back by 3 bases and J by 1 base. Germline V gene sequence: CDR1 DFQATT, CDR2 SNEGSKA (reference sequence). The CDR3 sequence is 19 residues long. The CDR3, as DNA: TGCAGTGCTAGTAGTGCTCGACTAGCGGGGCGCACTGGCACAGATACGCAGTATTTT. Translating it yields CSASSARLAGRTGTDTQYF.

The V gene is TRBV14, the J gene TRBJ2-2; D is perhaps TRBD2 (6 bases). Trimming shortened V by 4 bases and J by 3 bases, and 15 bases separated the two germline ends. Germline V CDR1 and CDR2: SGHDN, FVKESK. The length of the CDR3 is 16 residues. The CDR3 DNA follows: TGTGCCAGCAGCCTCGGTGGACTACAGTACACCGGGGAGCTGTTTTTT. It translates to CASSLGGLQYTGELFF.

The rearrangement links TRBV6-2 or TRBV6-3 to TRBJ2-7, with 7 bases lining up with TRBD1. Germline CDR1 and CDR2: MNHEY and SVGEGT. Losses at the gene ends were 3 bases for V and 3 bases for J; bases not matched to a gene: 11. The CDR3 consists of 16 residues. The CDR3 is CASSYDRDSGYYEQYF. Written as DNA, the CDR3 is TGTGCCAGCAGTTATGACCGGGACAGTGGATACTACGAGCAGTACTTC.

This chain uses TRBV30 with TRBJ1-1, with 10 bases matching TRBD1. Germline-derived CDR1 and CDR2 are GTSNPN and SVGIG (reference sequence). V dropped 1 base and J dropped 12; count of bases not matched to a gene: 5. CDR3 length: 12 residues. The CDR3: CAWSGQGALPFF. The CDR3 DNA follows: TGTGCCTGGAGTGGACAGGGGGCGCTTCCTTTCTTT.

This CDR3 reads CASSLGNVLRDRETDGYTF. The CDR3 DNA is TGCGCCAGCAGCTTGGGGAACGTCCTGCGGGACAGGGAAACGGATGGCTACACCTTC. The chain links TRBV5-1 to TRBJ1-2; 9 bases map to TRBD1. The CDR3 runs 19 residues. V dropped 0 bases and J dropped 6; count of bases not matched to a gene: 18. CDR1 and CDR2 (germline): SGHRS, YFSETQ.

The chain employs TRBV11-3 and TRBJ2-3; TRBD2 agrees at 9 bases. The germline V gene has CDR1 SGHNT and CDR2 YENEEA. CDR3 length: 15 residues. J was trimmed by 3 bases and V by 5 bases; bases with no gene match: 6. CDR3: CASSRGGAQTDTQYF. For the CDR3, the DNA is TGTGCCAGCAGCCGCGGGGGGGCCCAGACAGATACGCAGTATTTT.

This chain uses TRBV28 with TRBJ1-2, with D unresolved. Trimming cost V 5 bases and J 3 bases, with 10 bases left between them. The CDR3 extends over 13 amino acids. Germline-derived CDR1 and CDR2 are MDHEN and SYDVKM. The chain's CDR3 is CASSLGVDYGYTF. As DNA, the CDR3 is TGTGCCAGCAGTCTCGGGGTAGACTATGGCTACACCTTC.

This clone was counted many times. V and J are TRBV5-4 and TRBJ1-6; TRBD1 matches 8 bases. Per the germline V gene, CDR1 is SGHNT and CDR2 is YYREEE (reference sequence). V lost 2 bases, J lost 0 bases, and 7 bases stayed unmatched. The length of the CDR3 is 18 residues. CDR3 DNA: TGTGCCAGCAGCTTAGTTCGGCAGGGGGCCTCCTATAATTCACCCCTCCACTTT. Translating it yields CASSLVRQGASYNSPLHF. Full variable domain (missing parts from reference TRBV5-4 and TRBJ1-6): ETGVTQSPTHLIKTRGQQVTLRCSSQSGHNTVSWYQQALGQGPQFIFQYYREEENGRGNFPPRFSGLQFPNYSSELNVNALELDDSALYLCASSLVRQGASYNSPLHFGNGTRLTVT.

The chain combines TRBV13 with TRBJ2-2; possible D gene TRBD1, 6 bases. Germline CDR1 is PRHDT and CDR2 is FYEKMQ (reference sequence). With 0 bases removed from V and 5 bases from J, the gap between germline ends came to 10 bases. This CDR3 spans 15 amino acids. CDR3: CASSLGQGHTGELFF. DNA of the CDR3: TGTGCCAGCAGCTTAGGGCAGGGACATACCGGGGAGCTGTTTTTT.

The chain couples TRBV4-1 to TRBJ1-2, with 8 bases lining up with TRBD1. Germline V lookup: CDR1 MGHRA, CDR2 YSYEKL. J lost 4 bases, V lost 0 bases, and 4 bases had no gene match. The length of the CDR3 is 15 residues. In DNA, the CDR3 is TGCGCCAGCAGCCAAGATAACAGGGGGATCTATGGCTACACCTTC. Translation: CASSQDNRGIYGYTF.